This T cell receptor (beta chain) came from a study of T cells in tumors after PD-1 blockade. Germline V gives CDR1 MNHEY, CDR2 SMNVEV (reference sequence). The V and J ends lost 3 bases and 3 bases respectively, with 12 bases between them. The CDR3 totals 14 residues. The repertoire was sequenced with immunoSEQ multiplex PCR; TCRdb's copy has only in-frame clones and lacks some. The sample records about 60,000 clones, roughly 70% being singletons. V is TRBV27 and J is TRBJ2-7; D perhaps matches TRBD1 (7 bases). The source is a human donor with basal cell carcinoma. The sample was PBMCs, taken after anti-PD-1 treatment. DNA of the CDR3: TGTGCCAGCAGTTTCGCGGGACAGATCTACGAGCAGTACTTC. It is translated as CASSFAGQIYEQYF.